These T cell receptor beta chains were read from a single sample in a study of T cell responses to AZD1222 COVID-19 vaccine. The table came from immunoSEQ multiplex PCR; TCRdb's copy has only in-frame clones and leaves some out. The sample has 45,000 to 50,000 clones, about 88% seen once. The sample here was peripheral blood, taken 28 days after the second AZD1222 dose. Receptors originate from an adult who received the AZD1222 COVID-19 vaccine. Both conserved end residues are part of each CDR3. The order of the fields is clone size, V gene, D gene, J gene, CDR3 DNA, CDR3 protein. The D gene is left open where the match is weak. Where a row states a size, it is once, few, many or the class of an expanded clone; other rows omit it.

clone size: NA; V gene: TRBV2; D gene: NA; J gene: TRBJ1-4; CDR3 DNA: TGTGCCAGCAGTGACCATGCAACTAATGAAAAACTGTTTTTT; CDR3 protein: CASSDHATNEKLFF
clone size: NA; V gene: TRBV19; D gene: NA; J gene: TRBJ1-5; CDR3 DNA: TGTGCCAGTAGTATCGTCAGTCGCGGCAATCAGCCCCAGCATTTT; CDR3 protein: CASSIVSRGNQPQHF
clone size: NA; V gene: TRBV15; D gene: NA; J gene: TRBJ2-7; CDR3 DNA: TGTGCCACCAGCAGAGGACAGAGGAACGAGCAGTACTTC; CDR3 protein: CATSRGQRNEQYF
clone size: once; V gene: TRBV5-4; D gene: NA; J gene: TRBJ1-4; CDR3 DNA: TGTGCCAGCAGCCAGAGTGGGACTAATGAAAAACTGTTTTTT; CDR3 protein: CASSQSGTNEKLFF
clone size: NA; V gene: TRBV7-9; D gene: TRBD2; J gene: TRBJ2-2; CDR3 DNA: TGTGCCAGCACGCAGCGGGATATAACCGGGGAGCTGTTTTTT; CDR3 protein: CASTQRDITGELFF
clone size: NA; V gene: TRBV5-6; D gene: NA; J gene: TRBJ1-1; CDR3 DNA: TGTGCCAGCAGCTTCGTAACCACTGAAGCTTTCTTT; CDR3 protein: CASSFVTTEAFF
clone size: NA; V gene: TRBV5-1; D gene: NA; J gene: TRBJ2-3; CDR3 DNA: TGCGCCAGCAGCTTGGAGGGACACCTCACAGATACGCAGTATTTT; CDR3 protein: CASSLEGHLTDTQYF
clone size: NA; V gene: TRBV2; D gene: NA; J gene: TRBJ1-2; CDR3 DNA: TGTGCCAGCAGTGCCCAGTTAGCTAACTATGGCTACACCTTC; CDR3 protein: CASSAQLANYGYTF
clone size: NA; V gene: TRBV7-9; D gene: TRBD1; J gene: TRBJ2-2; CDR3 DNA: TGTGCCAGCAGCCCTAGAGGGGACAGGGGGCATATCGGGGAGCTGTTTTTT; CDR3 protein: CASSPRGDRGHIGELFF
clone size: NA; V gene: TRBV29-1; D gene: NA; J gene: TRBJ2-7; CDR3 DNA: TGCAGCGTTGAGAAACAGGGAACTCTGTACGAGCAGTACTTC; CDR3 protein: CSVEKQGTLYEQYF
clone size: NA; V gene: TRBV27; D gene: NA; J gene: TRBJ1-5; CDR3 DNA: TGTGCCAGCAGTGCCGGGCCCAATCAGCCCCAGCATTTT; CDR3 protein: CASSAGPNQPQHF
clone size: NA; V gene: TRBV10-2; D gene: NA; J gene: TRBJ2-7; CDR3 DNA: TGCGCCAGCAGTGAGCAAGACCGGTACGAGCAGTACTTC; CDR3 protein: CASSEQDRYEQYF
clone size: NA; V gene: TRBV7-9; D gene: NA; J gene: TRBJ2-2; CDR3 DNA: TGTGCCAGCGAGCGGGCCAGCGGGGAGCTGTTTTTT; CDR3 protein: CASERASGELFF
clone size: once; V gene: TRBV7-8; D gene: TRBD2; J gene: TRBJ2-1; CDR3 DNA: TGTGCCAGCAGCTTCGGAGCGGGAGGCCGCAGCTCCTACAATGAGCAGTTCTTC; CDR3 protein: CASSFGAGGRSSYNEQFF
clone size: NA; V gene: TRBV7-6; D gene: NA; J gene: TRBJ1-1; CDR3 DNA: TGTGCCAGCAGGAGCTTCCAGGGGCTGAACACTGAAGCTTTCTTT; CDR3 protein: CASRSFQGLNTEAFF
clone size: NA; V gene: TRBV6-2/TRBV6-3; D gene: TRBD1; J gene: TRBJ1-1; CDR3 DNA: TGTGCCAGCAGCTTACCGGACAGGGGGCGGACTGAAGCTTTCTTT; CDR3 protein: CASSLPDRGRTEAFF
clone size: NA; V gene: TRBV11-2; D gene: TRBD1; J gene: TRBJ1-6; CDR3 DNA: TGTGCCAGCAGCCAAGCCCTCGGGACAGGGATTTCCTATAATTCACCCCTCCACTTT; CDR3 protein: CASSQALGTGISYNSPLHF
clone size: NA; V gene: TRBV2; D gene: TRBD1; J gene: TRBJ1-1; CDR3 DNA: TGTGCCAGCAGTGTCCTAGGGGGACAGGGGAATTCAGAAGCTTTCTTT; CDR3 protein: CASSVLGGQGNSEAFF
clone size: NA; V gene: TRBV19; D gene: TRBD1; J gene: TRBJ1-2; CDR3 DNA: TGTGCCAGTAGTCTGGGACAGGGAGACTATGGCTACACCTTC; CDR3 protein: CASSLGQGDYGYTF
clone size: once; V gene: TRBV19; D gene: TRBD2; J gene: TRBJ2-7; CDR3 DNA: TGTGCCAGTAGTAGGCTAGCGGGAGACTACGAGCAGTACTTC; CDR3 protein: CASSRLAGDYEQYF
clone size: NA; V gene: TRBV6-2/TRBV6-3; D gene: NA; J gene: TRBJ2-7; CDR3 DNA: TGTGCCAGCAGTTACTCCGGGGATCCCTACGAGCAGTACTTC; CDR3 protein: CASSYSGDPYEQYF
clone size: NA; V gene: TRBV6-2/TRBV6-3; D gene: NA; J gene: TRBJ2-1; CDR3 DNA: TGTGCCAGCAGTTACAGGGACAATGAGCAGTTCTTC; CDR3 protein: CASSYRDNEQFF
clone size: NA; V gene: TRBV15; D gene: NA; J gene: TRBJ2-7; CDR3 DNA: TGTGCCACCAGCAGAGATGCCCCTGACGGGTTCTCCTACGAGCAGTACTTC; CDR3 protein: CATSRDAPDGFSYEQYF
clone size: NA; V gene: TRBV7-2; D gene: TRBD1; J gene: TRBJ2-7; CDR3 DNA: TGTGCCAGCAGCCTAGTGGGACAGGGGATCTACGAGCAGTACTTC; CDR3 protein: CASSLVGQGIYEQYF
clone size: few; V gene: TRBV27; D gene: TRBD1; J gene: TRBJ2-7; CDR3 DNA: TGTGCCAGCAGTTTACAGGGGGCAAATTACGAGCAGTACTTC; CDR3 protein: CASSLQGANYEQYF
clone size: few; V gene: TRBV14; D gene: NA; J gene: TRBJ2-1; CDR3 DNA: TGTGCCAGCAGCCAAAGAGCGAACTCCTACAATGAGCAGTTCTTC; CDR3 protein: CASSQRANSYNEQFF
clone size: NA; V gene: TRBV3-1/TRBV3-2; D gene: TRBD1; J gene: TRBJ2-2; CDR3 DNA: TGTGCCAGCAGCCAGGGGACAGCTTCCACCGGGGAGCTGTTTTTT; CDR3 protein: CASSQGTASTGELFF
clone size: NA; V gene: TRBV6-5; D gene: TRBD2; J gene: TRBJ2-2; CDR3 DNA: TGTGCCAGCAGTTACGTCTTCGGACTAGACACCGGGGAGCTGTTTTTT; CDR3 protein: CASSYVFGLDTGELFF
clone size: NA; V gene: TRBV7-3; D gene: TRBD1; J gene: TRBJ2-1; CDR3 DNA: TGTGCCAGCAGCTTAGGAACGGGACAGGGTTACAATGAGCAGTTCTTC; CDR3 protein: CASSLGTGQGYNEQFF
clone size: once; V gene: TRBV7-6; D gene: NA; J gene: TRBJ2-3; CDR3 DNA: TGTGCCAGCAGCTCTGCCATCGGTCTCACAGATACGCAGTATTTT; CDR3 protein: CASSSAIGLTDTQYF
clone size: NA; V gene: TRBV3-1/TRBV3-2; D gene: NA; J gene: TRBJ2-3; CDR3 DNA: TGTGCCAGCAGCCAGCTTAAGGGATTTAACTCAGATACGCAGTATTTT; CDR3 protein: CASSQLKGFNSDTQYF
clone size: NA; V gene: TRBV4-1; D gene: NA; J gene: TRBJ1-1; CDR3 DNA: TGCGCCAGCAGCCACCCGGGACACCGCTGGACTGAAGCTTTCTTT; CDR3 protein: CASSHPGHRWTEAFF
clone size: NA; V gene: TRBV9; D gene: TRBD2; J gene: TRBJ2-5; CDR3 DNA: TGTGCCAGCAGCGCCCCGCTAGCGGGGGGGCGGTGGCAAGAGACCCAGTACTTC; CDR3 protein: CASSAPLAGGRWQETQYF
clone size: NA; V gene: TRBV6-5; D gene: TRBD2; J gene: TRBJ2-3; CDR3 DNA: TGTGCCAGTCTGGGGGGGGATACGCAGTATTTT; CDR3 protein: CASLGGDTQYF
clone size: NA; V gene: TRBV7-9; D gene: NA; J gene: TRBJ1-1; CDR3 DNA: TGTGCCAGCAGCCCCTCCCTTAAGGGGTACACTGAAGCTTTCTTT; CDR3 protein: CASSPSLKGYTEAFF
clone size: NA; V gene: TRBV2; D gene: NA; J gene: TRBJ1-6; CDR3 DNA: TGTGCCAGCGGTAACATGTATAATTCACCCCTCCACTTT; CDR3 protein: CASGNMYNSPLHF
clone size: NA; V gene: TRBV6-4; D gene: NA; J gene: TRBJ2-1; CDR3 DNA: TGTGCCAGCAGACTTAGGACACGTCCGTACAATGAGCAGTTCTTC; CDR3 protein: CASRLRTRPYNEQFF
clone size: NA; V gene: TRBV4-3; D gene: TRBD2; J gene: TRBJ2-2; CDR3 DNA: TGCGCCAGCAGCCAAGACCTCCTAGCCCGGGGACTAGCGGGAGCCTCCGGGGAGCTGTTTTTT; CDR3 protein: CASSQDLLARGLAGASGELFF
clone size: NA; V gene: TRBV6-5; D gene: NA; J gene: TRBJ2-1; CDR3 DNA: TGTGCCAGCAGTTACTCCGAAGCTATCAAAGAGCAGTTCTTC; CDR3 protein: CASSYSEAIKEQFF
clone size: NA; V gene: TRBV10-3; D gene: TRBD2; J gene: TRBJ2-1; CDR3 DNA: TGTGCCATCAGTCCGGGACTATTCGATGAGCAGTTCTTC; CDR3 protein: CAISPGLFDEQFF
clone size: NA; V gene: TRBV10-1; D gene: NA; J gene: TRBJ2-2; CDR3 DNA: TGCGCCAGCAGTGAAGGATTCAACACCGGGGAGCTGTTTTTT; CDR3 protein: CASSEGFNTGELFF
clone size: NA; V gene: TRBV5-4; D gene: TRBD2; J gene: TRBJ2-2; CDR3 DNA: TGTGCCAGCAGCGACGTAGCGGGGGGGATCACCGGGGAGCTGTTTTTT; CDR3 protein: CASSDVAGGITGELFF
clone size: NA; V gene: TRBV2; D gene: TRBD1; J gene: TRBJ1-4; CDR3 DNA: TGTGCCAGCAGTCGGGACAGTCAAGGTGAAAAACTGTTTTTT; CDR3 protein: CASSRDSQGEKLFF
clone size: NA; V gene: TRBV9; D gene: NA; J gene: TRBJ2-7; CDR3 DNA: TGTGCCAGCAGCGGGAGCCAACACGGGAGTATCTACGAGCAGTACTTC; CDR3 protein: CASSGSQHGSIYEQYF
clone size: NA; V gene: TRBV7-9; D gene: TRBD1; J gene: TRBJ1-2; CDR3 DNA: TGTGCCAGCAGCTTACAGGGGGCGTATGGCTACACCTTC; CDR3 protein: CASSLQGAYGYTF
clone size: once; V gene: TRBV10-3; D gene: NA; J gene: TRBJ1-4; CDR3 DNA: TGTGCCATCAGTGAGTCCAGGGGTAGTGAAAAACTGTTTTTT; CDR3 protein: CAISESRGSEKLFF
clone size: NA; V gene: TRBV5-5; D gene: NA; J gene: TRBJ1-2; CDR3 DNA: TGTGCCAGCAGCTTGGCCTGGGGGCGCGATGGCTACACCTTC; CDR3 protein: CASSLAWGRDGYTF
clone size: NA; V gene: TRBV6-5; D gene: TRBD1; J gene: TRBJ2-7; CDR3 DNA: TGTGCCAGCCGGACAGGAGAAGCCTCCGAGCAGTACTTC; CDR3 protein: CASRTGEASEQYF
clone size: few; V gene: TRBV6-2/TRBV6-3; D gene: NA; J gene: TRBJ1-5; CDR3 DNA: TGTGCCAGCAGTTACTCGGACCCTCAGCCCCAGCATTTT; CDR3 protein: CASSYSDPQPQHF
clone size: NA; V gene: TRBV7-2; D gene: NA; J gene: TRBJ2-5; CDR3 DNA: TGTGCCAGCAGCCGCCAAGGGGGGCGCGAAGAGACCCAGTACTTC; CDR3 protein: CASSRQGGREETQYF
clone size: NA; V gene: TRBV18; D gene: NA; J gene: TRBJ2-7; CDR3 DNA: TGTGCCAGCTCCCAGGGAGGATTAGCCTACGAGCAGTACTTC; CDR3 protein: CASSQGGLAYEQYF
clone size: NA; V gene: TRBV5-1; D gene: TRBD1; J gene: TRBJ2-7; CDR3 DNA: TGCGCCAGCAGCTTGGGGGGGACAGGGAAGGGACCCTACGAGCAGTACTTC; CDR3 protein: CASSLGGTGKGPYEQYF
clone size: NA; V gene: TRBV6-5; D gene: TRBD1; J gene: TRBJ1-5; CDR3 DNA: TGTGCCAGCAGGACAGGGGAGAAGGCCAATCAGCCCCAGCATTTT; CDR3 protein: CASRTGEKANQPQHF
clone size: NA; V gene: TRBV7-9; D gene: TRBD1; J gene: TRBJ1-2; CDR3 DNA: TGTGCCAGCAGCTTAGACAGGGGTTACACCTTC; CDR3 protein: CASSLDRGYTF
clone size: NA; V gene: TRBV23-1; D gene: NA; J gene: TRBJ2-1; CDR3 DNA: TGCGCCAGCAGTCAATTCCTCGGGCAGCGGCTAGAGGCGTCTTATGAGCAGTTCTTC; CDR3 protein: CASSQFLGQRLEASYEQFF